This T cell receptor (beta chain) was found in a study of chemoradiotherapy in HPV16-positive cancers. TCRdb keeps only in-frame clones here, not all; method: immunoSEQ multiplex PCR. The data hold some 24,000 clones, with roughly 94% observed a single time. V lost 2 bases to trimming and J lost 7 bases; unmatched junction nucleotides: 11. CDR3 length: 17 residues. Germline V gene data show CDR1 as SGHTA and CDR2 as FQGNSA. This specimen was collected from a patient who underwent chemoradiotherapy. The TCR sequence derives from a human donor with HPV-associated anogenital cancer. V and J are TRBV7-2 and TRBJ2-1; 10 positions match TRBD2. In nucleotides, the CDR3 is TGTGCCAGCAGCTTATTAACGCCTAGCGGGAGACAGAATGAGCAGTTCTTC. Translated, it gives CASSLLTPSGRQNEQFF.